The sequence of this TCR beta chain was determined in a study of T cell changes during pregnancy in multiple sclerosis. Clones were read by immunoSEQ multiplex PCR, and TCRdb kept only the in-frame ones, dropping some. This table has some 27,000 clones, 70% to 90% appearing once. The CDR3 runs 15 residues. V lost 0 bases, J lost 8 bases, and 11 bases lay in between. Germline lookup yields CDR1 PRHDT and CDR2 FYEKMQ (reference sequence). This clone was seen just once. The sample consisted of CD8+ T cells from peripheral blood mononuclear cells, taken before pregnancy. This receptor was taken from a female donor with multiple sclerosis, enrolled in a pregnancy study. The gene calls are TRBV13 and TRBJ1-6; no reliable D call. DNA for the CDR3: TGTGCCAGCAGCTTAGGTTCGAACAGTTATTCACCCCTCCACTTT. It yields the protein CASSLGSNSYSPLHF.